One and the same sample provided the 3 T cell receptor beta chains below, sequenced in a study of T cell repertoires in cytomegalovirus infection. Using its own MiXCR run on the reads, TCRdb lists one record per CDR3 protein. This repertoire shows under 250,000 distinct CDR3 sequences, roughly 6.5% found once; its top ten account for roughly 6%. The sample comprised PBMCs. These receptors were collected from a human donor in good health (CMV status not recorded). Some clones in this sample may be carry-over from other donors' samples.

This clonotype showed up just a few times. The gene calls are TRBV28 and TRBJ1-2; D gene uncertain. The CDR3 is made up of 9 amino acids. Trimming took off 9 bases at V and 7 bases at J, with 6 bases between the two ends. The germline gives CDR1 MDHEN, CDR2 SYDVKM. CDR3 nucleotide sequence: TGTGCCAGTTCCGGTGGCTACACCTTC. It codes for CASSGGYTF.

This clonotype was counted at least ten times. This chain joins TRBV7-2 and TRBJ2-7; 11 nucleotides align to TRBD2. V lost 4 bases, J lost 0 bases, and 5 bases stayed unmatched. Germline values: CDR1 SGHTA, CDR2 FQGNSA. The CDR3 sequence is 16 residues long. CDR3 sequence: CASSSPTSGGSYEQYF. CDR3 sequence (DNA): TGTGCCAGCAGCTCCCCCACTAGCGGGGGCTCCTACGAGCAGTACTTC.

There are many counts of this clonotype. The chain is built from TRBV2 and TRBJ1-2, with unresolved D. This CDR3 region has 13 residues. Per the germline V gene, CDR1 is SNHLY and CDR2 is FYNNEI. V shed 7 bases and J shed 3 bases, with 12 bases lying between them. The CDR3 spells CASNPVEDYGYTF. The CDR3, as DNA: TGTGCCAGCAACCCGGTTGAGGACTATGGCTACACCTTC. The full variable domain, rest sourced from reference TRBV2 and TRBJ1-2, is EPEVTQTPSHQVTQMGQEVILRCVPISNHLYFYWYRQILGQKVEFLVSFYNNEISEKSEIFDDQFSVERPDGSNFTLKIRSTKLEDSAMYFCASNPVEDYGYTFGSGTRLTVV.